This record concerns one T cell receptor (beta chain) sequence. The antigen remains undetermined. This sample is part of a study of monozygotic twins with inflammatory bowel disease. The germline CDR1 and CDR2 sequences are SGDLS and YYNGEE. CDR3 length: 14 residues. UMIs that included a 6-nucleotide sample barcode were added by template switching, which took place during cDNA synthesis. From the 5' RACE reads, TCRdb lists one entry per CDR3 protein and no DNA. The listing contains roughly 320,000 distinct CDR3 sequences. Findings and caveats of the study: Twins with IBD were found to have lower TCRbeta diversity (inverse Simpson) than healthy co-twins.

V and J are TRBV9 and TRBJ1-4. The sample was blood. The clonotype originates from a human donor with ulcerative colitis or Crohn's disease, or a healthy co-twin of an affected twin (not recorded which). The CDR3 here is CASSGGRKNEKLFF.